This TCR beta chain was recovered during a study of blood T cell repertoires in COVID-19. TCRdb's table, derived via immunoSEQ multiplex PCR, lists solely in-frame clones and lacks some. Seen here are around 100,000 clones, about nine tenths observed once, and the top ten hold about 4.8%. The germline V and J ends were trimmed by 5 bases and 5 bases, with 6 bases remaining between them. This CDR3 comprises 12 residues. The sequence derives from a man in his sixties with COVID-19, enrolled during active disease. Material for sequencing was peripheral blood. The genes are TRBV12-3 or TRBV12-4 and TRBJ1-4; D unresolved. The CDR3 reads CASSDTNEKLFF. Written as DNA, the CDR3 is TGTGCCAGCAGTGACACAAATGAAAAACTGTTTTTT.